The rows below give T cell receptor beta chains drawn from one sample of a study of blood T cell repertoires in COVID-19. Sequenced by immunoSEQ multiplex PCR; TCRdb stores in-frame clones only, minus some. The data hold about 60,000 clones, with roughly four fifths observed a single time. The sequenced sample consisted of peripheral blood. The source is a woman of 80 years or more with acute or convalescent COVID-19. The CDR3 runs from the conserved cysteine through the conserved F or W. D genes are given only for firm matches. Clone size is stated in some rows and not others, as once, few, many or a class when expanded.

>TRBD2|.|TRBJ2-7|TRBV29-1
CSVLSGSSYEQYF
TGCAGCGTTCTTAGCGGGAGCTCCTACGAGCAGTACTTC
>TRBD1|.|TRBJ1-1|TRBV12-3/TRBV12-4
CASRSEGARAFF
TGTGCCAGCAGATCAGAGGGGGCTAGGGCTTTCTTT
>TRBD1|.|TRBJ2-7|TRBV6-1
CASSEGQGSYEQYF
TGTGCCAGCAGTGAAGGACAGGGTTCCTACGAGCAGTACTTC
>TRBD2|once|TRBJ2-2|TRBV19
CASSMIGLAGDTGELFF
TGTGCCAGTAGTATGATAGGACTAGCGGGGGACACCGGGGAGCTGTTTTTT
>.|.|TRBJ2-7|TRBV7-8
CASSLRDEQYF
TGTGCCAGCAGCCTCAGGGACGAGCAGTACTTC
>TRBD2|.|TRBJ2-7|TRBV29-1
CSVEGLAGGDYEQYF
TGCAGCGTTGAAGGACTAGCGGGAGGGGACTACGAGCAGTACTTC
>.|.|TRBJ1-1|TRBV7-8
CASSLPTGFADTEAFF
TGTGCCAGCAGCCTCCCGACAGGTTTTGCAGACACTGAAGCTTTCTTT
>TRBD2|.|TRBJ2-1|TRBV28
CASEGGGLIFSSYNEQFF
TGTGCCAGCGAAGGCGGGGGGTTAATTTTTAGCTCCTACAATGAGCAGTTCTTC
>.|.|TRBJ2-3|TRBV4-1
CASSQEQGHSTDTQYF
TGCGCCAGCAGCCAAGAACAAGGACATAGCACAGATACGCAGTATTTT
>TRBD2|.|TRBJ2-1|TRBV4-1
CASSQYGTSGNNEQFF
TGCGCCAGCAGCCAATACGGGACTAGCGGAAACAATGAGCAGTTCTTC
>.|.|TRBJ2-3|TRBV28
CASTGTGSTDTQYF
TGTGCCAGCACGGGAACGGGGTCCACAGATACGCAGTATTTT